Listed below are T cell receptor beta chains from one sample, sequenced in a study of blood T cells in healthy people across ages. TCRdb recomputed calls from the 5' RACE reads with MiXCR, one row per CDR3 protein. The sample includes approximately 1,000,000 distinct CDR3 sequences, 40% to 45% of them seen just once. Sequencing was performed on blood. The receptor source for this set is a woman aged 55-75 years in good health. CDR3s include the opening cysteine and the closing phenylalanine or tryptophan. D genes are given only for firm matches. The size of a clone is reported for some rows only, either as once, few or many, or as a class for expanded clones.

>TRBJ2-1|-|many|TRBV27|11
TGTGCCAGCAGTACCCTCAATGAGCAGTTCTTC
CASSTLNEQFF
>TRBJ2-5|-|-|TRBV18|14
TGTGCCAGCTCACCAGGGCCAGGGGTGGAGACCCAGTACTTC
CASSPGPGVETQYF
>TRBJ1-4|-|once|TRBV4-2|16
TGTGCCAGCAGCCAAGATCGAGACAGAGGTAATGAAAAACTGTTTTTT
CASSQDRDRGNEKLFF
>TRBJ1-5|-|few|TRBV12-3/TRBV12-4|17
TGTGCCAGCAGCCGGACGCCCGATAGGATGGGCAATCAGCCCCAGCATTTT
CASSRTPDRMGNQPQHF
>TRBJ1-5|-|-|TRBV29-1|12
TGCAGCGTTGCCGATGCGGGTCAGCCCCAGCATTTT
CSVADAGQPQHF
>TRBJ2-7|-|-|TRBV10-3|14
TGTGCTATCAGGGAGTCGTTGGATTCCTACGAGCAGTACTTC
CAIRESLDSYEQYF
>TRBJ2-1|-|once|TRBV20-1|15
TGCAGTGCTACGCGACTAGTAGGGTCCTACAATGAGCAGTTCTTC
CSATRLVGSYNEQFF
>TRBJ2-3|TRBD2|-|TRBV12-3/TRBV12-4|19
TGTGCCAGCAGTTCATCGACTAGCGGGCCGACTTCTAGCACAGATACGCAGTATTTT
CASSSSTSGPTSSTDTQYF
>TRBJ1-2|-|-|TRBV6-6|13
TGTGCCAGCAGCCGGACGGACGTCTATGGCTACACCTTC
CASSRTDVYGYTF
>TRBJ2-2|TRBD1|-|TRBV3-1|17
TGTGCCAGCAGCCAACAGGACAGGGGGCTTTACACCGGGGAGCTGTTTTTT
CASSQQDRGLYTGELFF
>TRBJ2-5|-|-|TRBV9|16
TGTGCCAGCAGCGTAGGAGGACAGCTAAACCAAGAGATCCAGTACTTC
CASSVGGQLNQEIQYF
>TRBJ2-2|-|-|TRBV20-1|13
TGCAGTGCTAGAGATTGGCGTACCGGGGAGCTGTTTTTT
CSARDWRTGELFF
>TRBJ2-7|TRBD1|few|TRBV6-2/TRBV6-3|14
TGTGCCAGCAGTAAACGGACAGGTCTGGACGAGCAGTACTTC
CASSKRTGLDEQYF
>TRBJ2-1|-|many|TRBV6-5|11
TGTGCCAGCAGTTCCCTCAATGAGCAGTTCTTC
CASSSLNEQFF
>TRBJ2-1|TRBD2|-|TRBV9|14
TGTGCCAGCAACTGGGAGGGCCAAAGAAGTGAGCAGTTCTTC
CASNWEGQRSEQFF
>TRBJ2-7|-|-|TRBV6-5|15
TGTGCCAGCAGTTACCGCCGGGACTCCAGATACGAGCAGTACTTC
CASSYRRDSRYEQYF
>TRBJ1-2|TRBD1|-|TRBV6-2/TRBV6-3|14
TGTGCCAGCAGCCGACAGGGAAGTTTGGGCGGCTACACCTTC
CASSRQGSLGGYTF
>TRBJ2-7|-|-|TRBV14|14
TGTGCCAGCAACCATGTGGGGAGCTCCTACGAGCAGTACTTC
CASNHVGSSYEQYF
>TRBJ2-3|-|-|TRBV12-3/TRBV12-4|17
TGTGCCAGCAGTTTAGGGACAACCACCCCGCTATGGAATACGCAGTATTTT
CASSLGTTTPLWNTQYF
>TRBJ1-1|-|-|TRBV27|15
TGTGCCAGCAGCTACCGGGGGGCTTCCGACACTGAAGCTTTCTTT
CASSYRGASDTEAFF
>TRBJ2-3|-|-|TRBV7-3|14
TGTGCCAGCAGCTTCAGGGGACAACCAGATACGCAGTATTTT
CASSFRGQPDTQYF
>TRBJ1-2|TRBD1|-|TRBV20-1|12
TGCAGTGCTGACAGGGGGAGCTATGGCTACACCTTC
CSADRGSYGYTF
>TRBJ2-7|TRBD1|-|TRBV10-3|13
TGTGCCACCACAGGGGGCGACCCCTACGAGCAGTACTTC
CATTGGDPYEQYF
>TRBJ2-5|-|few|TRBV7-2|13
TGCGCCAGCAGCTTGTCCCCCGAAGAGACCCAGTACTTC
CASSLSPEETQYF
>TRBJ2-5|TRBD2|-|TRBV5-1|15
TGCGCCAGCAGCTTAGCGGGAGGAGTGGACTACGACCAGTACTTC
CASSLAGGVDYDQYF
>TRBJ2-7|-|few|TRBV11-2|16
TGTGCCAGCAGCCCCCTCGCCGGGACCCAGACCTACGAGCAGTACTTC
CASSPLAGTQTYEQYF
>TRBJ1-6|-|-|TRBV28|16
TGTGCCAGCAGTTTCCCGCCAGACTCCTATAATTCACCCCTCCACTTT
CASSFPPDSYNSPLHF
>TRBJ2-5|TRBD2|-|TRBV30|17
TGTGCCTGGAGGGGGACTAGCGGGAGAGGTGGGACGATGACCCAGTACTTC
CAWRGTSGRGGTMTQYF
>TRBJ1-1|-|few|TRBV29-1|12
TGCAGCGTTGGGCAGGGAAATTCTGAAGCTTTCTTT
CSVGQGNSEAFF
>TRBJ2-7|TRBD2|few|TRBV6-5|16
TGTGCCAGCAGAACTGGCGGGGGAGCTAATTATCCCGAGCAGTACTTC
CASRTGGGANYPEQYF
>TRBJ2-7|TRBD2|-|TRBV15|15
TGTGCCACCAGCAGAGTGACTAGCGGGCCCTACGAGCAGTACTTC
CATSRVTSGPYEQYF
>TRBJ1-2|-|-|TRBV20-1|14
TGCAGTGCTAGTCTCGCACAGAAATACTATGGCTACACCTTC
CSASLAQKYYGYTF
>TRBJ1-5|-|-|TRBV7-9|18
TGTGCCAGCAGCTCCAAAGACGACGGCCCTCGGGACAATCAGCCCCAGCATTTT
CASSSKDDGPRDNQPQHF
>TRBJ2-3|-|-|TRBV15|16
TGTGCCACCAGCAGAGATCGATTGGCAGTCACAGATACGCAGTATTTT
CATSRDRLAVTDTQYF
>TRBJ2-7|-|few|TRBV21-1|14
TGTGCCAGCAGCAAAATTGACAGTTCCTACGAGCAGTACTTC
CASSKIDSSYEQYF
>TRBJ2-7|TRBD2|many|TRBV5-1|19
TGCGCCAGCAGCTTGGCCACTAGCGGGAGGGCCCGAAGTCTCTACGAGCAGTACTTC
CASSLATSGRARSLYEQYF
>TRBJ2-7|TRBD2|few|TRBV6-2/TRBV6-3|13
TGTGCCAGCAGGACTAGCGGTGGTTACGAGCAGTACTTC
CASRTSGGYEQYF
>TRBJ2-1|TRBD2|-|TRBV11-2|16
TGTGCCAGCAGCCCGCAGCAGCGGGAAATCTACAATGAGCAGTTCTTC
CASSPQQREIYNEQFF
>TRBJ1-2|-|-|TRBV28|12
TGTGCCAGCAGTTTCTTAGGTGTTGGCTACACCTTC
CASSFLGVGYTF
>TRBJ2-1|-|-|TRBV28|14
TGTGCCAGCAGCAGGACCCCTTCCTACGATGAGCAGTTCTTC
CASSRTPSYDEQFF
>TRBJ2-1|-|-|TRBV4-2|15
TGTGCCGGCAGCCAGGGCGGAACCGTATACAATGAGCAGTTCTTC
CAGSQGGTVYNEQFF
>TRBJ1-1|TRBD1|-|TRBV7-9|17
TGTGCCAGCAGCTTTCCCCGACAGGGGGCTGAGAACACTGAAGCTTTCTTT
CASSFPRQGAENTEAFF
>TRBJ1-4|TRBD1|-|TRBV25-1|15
TGTGCCAGCAGTGAACCGACAGGGTGGCATGAAAAACTGTTTTTT
CASSEPTGWHEKLFF
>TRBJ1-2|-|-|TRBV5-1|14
TGCGCCAGCAGCTTACTGGGGGTAAACTATGGCTACACCTTC
CASSLLGVNYGYTF
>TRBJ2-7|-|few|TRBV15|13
TGTGCCACCAGCAGAGGCCTGACCTACGAGCAGTACTTC
CATSRGLTYEQYF
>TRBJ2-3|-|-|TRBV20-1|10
TGCAGTGCTACAGAAGATACGCAGTATTTT
CSATEDTQYF
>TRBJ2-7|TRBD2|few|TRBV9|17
TGTGCCAGCAGCGAGAGGGTCCCGGGGACTAGCTCCTACGAGCAGTACTTC
CASSERVPGTSSYEQYF